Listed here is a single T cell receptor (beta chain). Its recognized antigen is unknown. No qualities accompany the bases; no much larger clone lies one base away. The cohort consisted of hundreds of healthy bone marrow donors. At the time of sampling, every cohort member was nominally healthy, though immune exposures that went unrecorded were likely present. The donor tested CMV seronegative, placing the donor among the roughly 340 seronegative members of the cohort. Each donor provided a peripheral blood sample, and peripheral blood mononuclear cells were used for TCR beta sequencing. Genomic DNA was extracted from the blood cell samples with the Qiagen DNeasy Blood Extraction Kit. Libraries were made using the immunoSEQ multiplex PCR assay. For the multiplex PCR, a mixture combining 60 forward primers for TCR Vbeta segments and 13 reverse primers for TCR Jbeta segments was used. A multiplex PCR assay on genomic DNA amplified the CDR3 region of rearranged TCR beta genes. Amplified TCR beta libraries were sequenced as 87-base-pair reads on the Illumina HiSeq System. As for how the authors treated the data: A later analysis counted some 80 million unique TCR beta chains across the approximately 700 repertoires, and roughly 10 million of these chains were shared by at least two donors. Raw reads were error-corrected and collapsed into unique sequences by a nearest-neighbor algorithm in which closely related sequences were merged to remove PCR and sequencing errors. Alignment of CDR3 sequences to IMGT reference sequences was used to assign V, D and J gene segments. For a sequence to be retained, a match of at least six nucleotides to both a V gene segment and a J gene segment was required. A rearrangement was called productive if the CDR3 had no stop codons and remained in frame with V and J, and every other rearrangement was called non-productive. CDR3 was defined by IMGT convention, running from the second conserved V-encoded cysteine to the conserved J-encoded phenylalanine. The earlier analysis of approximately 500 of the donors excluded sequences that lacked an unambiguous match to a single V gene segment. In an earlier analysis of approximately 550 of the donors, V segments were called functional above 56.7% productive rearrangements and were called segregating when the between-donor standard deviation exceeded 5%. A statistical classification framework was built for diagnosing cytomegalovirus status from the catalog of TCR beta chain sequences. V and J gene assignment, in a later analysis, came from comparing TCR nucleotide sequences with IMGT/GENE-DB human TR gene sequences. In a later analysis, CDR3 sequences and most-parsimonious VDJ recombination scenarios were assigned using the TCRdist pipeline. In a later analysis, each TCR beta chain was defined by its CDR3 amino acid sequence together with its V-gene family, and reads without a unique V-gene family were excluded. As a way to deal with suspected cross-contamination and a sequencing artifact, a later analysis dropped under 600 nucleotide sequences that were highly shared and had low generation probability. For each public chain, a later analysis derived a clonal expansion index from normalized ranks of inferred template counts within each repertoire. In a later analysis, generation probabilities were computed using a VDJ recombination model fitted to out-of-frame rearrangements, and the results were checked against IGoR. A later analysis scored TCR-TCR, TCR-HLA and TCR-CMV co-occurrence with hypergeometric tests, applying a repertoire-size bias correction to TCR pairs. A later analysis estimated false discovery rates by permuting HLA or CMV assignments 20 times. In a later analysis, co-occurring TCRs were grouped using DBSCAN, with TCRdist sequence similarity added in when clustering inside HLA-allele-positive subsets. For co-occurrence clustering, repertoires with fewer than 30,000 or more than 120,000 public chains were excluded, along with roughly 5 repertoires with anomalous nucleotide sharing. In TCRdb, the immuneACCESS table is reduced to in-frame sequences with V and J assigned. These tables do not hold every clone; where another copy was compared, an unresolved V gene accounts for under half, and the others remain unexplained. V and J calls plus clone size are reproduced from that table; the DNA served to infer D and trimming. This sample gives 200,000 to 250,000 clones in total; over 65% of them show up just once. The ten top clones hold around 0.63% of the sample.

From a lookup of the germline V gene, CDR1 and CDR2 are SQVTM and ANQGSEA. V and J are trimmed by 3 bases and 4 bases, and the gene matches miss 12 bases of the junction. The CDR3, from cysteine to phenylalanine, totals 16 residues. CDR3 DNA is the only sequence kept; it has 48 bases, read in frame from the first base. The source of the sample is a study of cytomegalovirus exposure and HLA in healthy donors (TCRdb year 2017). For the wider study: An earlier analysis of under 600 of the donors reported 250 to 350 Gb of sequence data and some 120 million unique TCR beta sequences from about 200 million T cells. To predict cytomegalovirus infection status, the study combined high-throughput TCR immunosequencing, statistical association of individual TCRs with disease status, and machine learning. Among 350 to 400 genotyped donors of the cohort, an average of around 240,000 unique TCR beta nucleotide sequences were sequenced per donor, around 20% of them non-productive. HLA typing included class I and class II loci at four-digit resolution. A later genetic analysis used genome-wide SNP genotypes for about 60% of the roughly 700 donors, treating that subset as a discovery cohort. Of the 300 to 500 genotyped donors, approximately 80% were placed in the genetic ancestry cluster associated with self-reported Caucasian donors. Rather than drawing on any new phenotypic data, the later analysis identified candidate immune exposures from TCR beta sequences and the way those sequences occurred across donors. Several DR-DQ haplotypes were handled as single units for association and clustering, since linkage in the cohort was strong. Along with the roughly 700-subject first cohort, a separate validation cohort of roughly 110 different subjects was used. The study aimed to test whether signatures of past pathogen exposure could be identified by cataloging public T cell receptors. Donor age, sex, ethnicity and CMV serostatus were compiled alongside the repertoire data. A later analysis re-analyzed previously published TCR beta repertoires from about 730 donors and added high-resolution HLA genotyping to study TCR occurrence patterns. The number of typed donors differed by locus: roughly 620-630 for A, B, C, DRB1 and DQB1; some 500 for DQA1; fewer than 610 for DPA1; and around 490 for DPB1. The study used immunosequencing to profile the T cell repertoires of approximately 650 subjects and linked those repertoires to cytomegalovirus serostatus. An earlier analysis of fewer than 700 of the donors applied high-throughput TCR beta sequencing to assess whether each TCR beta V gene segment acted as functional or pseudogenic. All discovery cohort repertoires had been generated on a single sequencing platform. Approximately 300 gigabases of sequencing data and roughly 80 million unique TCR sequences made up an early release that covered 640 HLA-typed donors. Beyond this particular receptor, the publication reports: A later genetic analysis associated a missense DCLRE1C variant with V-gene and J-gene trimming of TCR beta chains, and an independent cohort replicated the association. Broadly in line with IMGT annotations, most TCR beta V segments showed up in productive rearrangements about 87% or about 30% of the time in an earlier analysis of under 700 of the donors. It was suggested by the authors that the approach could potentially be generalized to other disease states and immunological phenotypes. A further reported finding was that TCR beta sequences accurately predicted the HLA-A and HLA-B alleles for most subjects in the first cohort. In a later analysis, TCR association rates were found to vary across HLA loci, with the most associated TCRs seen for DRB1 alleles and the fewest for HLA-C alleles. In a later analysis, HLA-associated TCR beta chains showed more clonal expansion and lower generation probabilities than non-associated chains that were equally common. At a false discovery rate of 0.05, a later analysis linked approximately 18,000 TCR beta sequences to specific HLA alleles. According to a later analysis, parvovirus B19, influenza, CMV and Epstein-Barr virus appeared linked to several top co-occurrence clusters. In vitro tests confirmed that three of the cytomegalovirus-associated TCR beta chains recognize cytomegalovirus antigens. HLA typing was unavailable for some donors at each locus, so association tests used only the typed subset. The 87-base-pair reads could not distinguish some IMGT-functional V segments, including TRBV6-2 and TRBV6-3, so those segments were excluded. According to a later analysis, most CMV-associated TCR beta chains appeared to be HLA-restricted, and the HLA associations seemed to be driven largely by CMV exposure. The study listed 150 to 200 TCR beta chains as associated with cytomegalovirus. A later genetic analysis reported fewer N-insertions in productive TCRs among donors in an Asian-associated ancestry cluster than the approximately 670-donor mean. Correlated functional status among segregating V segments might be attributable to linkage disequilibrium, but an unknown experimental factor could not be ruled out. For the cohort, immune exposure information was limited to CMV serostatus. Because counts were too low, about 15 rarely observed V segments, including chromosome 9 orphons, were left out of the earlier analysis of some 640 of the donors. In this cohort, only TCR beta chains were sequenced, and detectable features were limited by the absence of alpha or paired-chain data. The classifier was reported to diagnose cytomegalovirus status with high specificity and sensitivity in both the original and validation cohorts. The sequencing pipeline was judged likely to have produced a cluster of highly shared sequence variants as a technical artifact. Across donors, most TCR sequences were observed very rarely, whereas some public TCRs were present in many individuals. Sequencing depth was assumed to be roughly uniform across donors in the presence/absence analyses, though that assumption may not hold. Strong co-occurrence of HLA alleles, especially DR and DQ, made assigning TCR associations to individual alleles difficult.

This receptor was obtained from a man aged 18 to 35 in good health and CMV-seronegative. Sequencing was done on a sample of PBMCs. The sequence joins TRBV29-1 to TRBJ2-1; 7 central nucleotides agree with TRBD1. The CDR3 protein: CSVDPRQGAGYNEQFF. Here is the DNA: TGCAGCGTTGATCCCCGACAGGGCGCTGGATACAATGAGCAGTTCTTC.